This T cell receptor (beta chain) was recorded in a study of cytomegalovirus exposure and HLA in healthy donors. Study results and limitations: TCR sequences were mostly rare, though some public TCRs occurred in many donors.

60 Vbeta and 13 Jbeta primers were used in PCR. The repertoire was sequenced with immunoSEQ multiplex PCR; TCRdb's copy has only in-frame clones and lacks some. The data show 190,000 or so clones, with roughly 78% seen just once and 0.65% to 0.75% held by the top ten. Those who donated were healthy bone marrow donors. Germline V gives CDR1 SNHLY, CDR2 FYNNEI. The CDR3 loop spans 19 amino acids. J lost 0 bases, V lost 6 bases, and 12 bases had no gene match. Of note for this clone: Antigen: not known.

The source is a boy between 10 and 17 years old in good health and CMV-seronegative. The rearrangement joins TRBV2 to TRBJ2-6; 9 bases fit TRBD1. The material sequenced was PBMCs. The CDR3 reads CASRVGQGILISGANVLTF. CDR3 nucleotide sequence: TGTGCCAGCAGGGTGGGACAGGGCATTCTTATCTCTGGGGCCAACGTCCTGACTTTC.